This T cell receptor beta chain comes out of a study of cytomegalovirus exposure and HLA in healthy donors (dated by TCRdb to about 2017). Regarding the research as a whole: According to a later analysis, the approximately 130 validation repertoires were produced on the same platform as the 700 or so repertoires of the first cohort. The study combined high-throughput TCR immunosequencing, statistical association of individual TCRs with disease status, and machine learning to predict cytomegalovirus infection status. The aim of the study was to test whether cataloging public T cell receptors could identify signatures of past pathogen exposure. A separate validation cohort of 100 to 150 different subjects was used in addition to the approximately 640-subject first cohort. General findings and caveats noted by the study authors: A total of around 150 TCR beta chains were listed by the study as associated with cytomegalovirus. Subsequent analysis determined that TCRs grouped into clusters in the first cohort also showed a tendency toward co-occurrence across the 120 or so validation repertoires, and 85% to 95% of cluster scores exceeded 0. The authors suggested that the approach could potentially be extended to other disease states and immunological phenotypes. A later analysis had no HLA typing for the validation cohort, so co-occurrence there was scored across all 130 or so repertoires. Cytomegalovirus status was reported to be diagnosed by the classifier with high specificity and sensitivity in both the original and validation cohorts. In vitro tests confirmed that a few of the cytomegalovirus-associated TCR beta chains recognize cytomegalovirus antigens. Across donors, most TCR sequences were observed very rarely, whereas some public TCRs were present in many individuals.

On this clone: It has no known antigen specificity. Base qualities are not provided; no much larger clone lies one nucleotide away.

The donors were included in the validation cohort of 90 to 150 subjects, a group kept apart from the roughly 610-subject first cohort. The library relied on the immunoSEQ multiplex PCR assay. In the paper's pipeline: A statistical classification framework was built to diagnose cytomegalovirus status from the catalog of TCR beta chain sequences. What TCRdb holds here is the immuneACCESS table cut down to in-frame rearrangements. Part of the clones is not present; checked against another copy, under half of the missing clones reflect an unresolved V gene, and the others are unexplained. V and J calls and clone size are given by that table; D and trimming were obtained from the DNA. The sample contains over 100,000 clones, approximately 89% of them found a single time. Jointly, the top ten make up roughly 1.2% of the sample. Sequenced input: PBMCs. This receptor was identified in a woman between 18 and 29 years old in good health and CMV-seronegative.

The DNA is as follows: TGCGCCAGCAGCTTGGGGGGACACAACTCCTACGAGCAGTACTTC. It codes for CASSLGGHNSYEQYF. The chain is assembled from TRBV5-1 and TRBJ2-7; tentative D gene TRBD1, with 6 bases matching. Via the germline V gene, CDR1 is SGHRS and CDR2 YFSETQ. V is cut by 0 bases and J by 0 bases, and the space between the germline ends is 10 bases. The CDR3 runs 15 amino acids, cysteine and phenylalanine included. Only the CDR3 region is kept as DNA, spanning 45 bases read in frame from base 1.